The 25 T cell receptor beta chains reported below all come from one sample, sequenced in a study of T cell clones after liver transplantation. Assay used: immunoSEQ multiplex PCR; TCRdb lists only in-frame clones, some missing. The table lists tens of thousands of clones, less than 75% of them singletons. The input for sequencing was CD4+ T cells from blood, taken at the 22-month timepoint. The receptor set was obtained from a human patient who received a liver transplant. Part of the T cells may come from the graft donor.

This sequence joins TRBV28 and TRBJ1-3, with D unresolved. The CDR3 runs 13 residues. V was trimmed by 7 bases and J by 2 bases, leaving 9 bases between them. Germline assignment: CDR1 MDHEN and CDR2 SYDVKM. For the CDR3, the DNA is TGTGCCAGCACCGGAACAGCTGGAAACACCATATATTTT. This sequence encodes CASTGTAGNTIYF.

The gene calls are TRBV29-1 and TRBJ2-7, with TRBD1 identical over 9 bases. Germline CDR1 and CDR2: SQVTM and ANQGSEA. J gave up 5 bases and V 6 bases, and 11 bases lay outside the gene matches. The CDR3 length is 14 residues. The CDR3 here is CSVVAGTGYDEQYF. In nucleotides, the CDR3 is TGCAGCGTAGTCGCCGGGACAGGGTACGACGAGCAGTACTTC.

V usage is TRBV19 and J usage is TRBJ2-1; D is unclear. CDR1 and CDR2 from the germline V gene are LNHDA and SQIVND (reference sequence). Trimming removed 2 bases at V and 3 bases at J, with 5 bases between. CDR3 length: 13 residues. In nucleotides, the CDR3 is TGTGCCAGTAGTATAATGGGCTACAATGAGCAGTTCTTC. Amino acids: CASSIMGYNEQFF.

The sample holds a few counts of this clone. The DNA for the CDR3 is TGTGCCAGCAGCACGGGACAGGGAAGCTATGGCTACACCTTC. It specifies CASSTGQGSYGYTF. This chain joins TRBV5-4 and TRBJ1-2, with TRBD1 matching over 9 bases. The CDR3 totals 14 residues. The V segment lost 4 bases and the J segment 4 bases; nucleotides outside the gene matches: 5. CDR1 is SGHNT, CDR2 YYREEE, per germline (reference sequence). Full variable domain (remainder filled in from reference TRBV5-4 and TRBJ1-2): ETGVTQSPTHLIKTRGQQVTLRCSSQSGHNTVSWYQQALGQGPQFIFQYYREEENGRGNFPPRFSGLQFPNYSSELNVNALELDDSALYLCASSTGQGSYGYTFGSGTRLTVV.

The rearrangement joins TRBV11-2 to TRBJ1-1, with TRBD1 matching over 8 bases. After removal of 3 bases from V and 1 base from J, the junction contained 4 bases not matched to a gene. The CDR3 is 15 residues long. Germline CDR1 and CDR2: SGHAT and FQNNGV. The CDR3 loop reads CASSFTGTGNTEAFF. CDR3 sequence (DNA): TGTGCCAGCAGCTTCACCGGGACAGGGAACACTGAAGCTTTCTTT.

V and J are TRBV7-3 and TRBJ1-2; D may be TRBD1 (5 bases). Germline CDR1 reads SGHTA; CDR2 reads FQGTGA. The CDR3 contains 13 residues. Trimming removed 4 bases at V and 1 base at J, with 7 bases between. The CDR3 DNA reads TGTGCCAGCAGCTATGACAGTAACTATGGCTACACCTTC. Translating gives CASSYDSNYGYTF.

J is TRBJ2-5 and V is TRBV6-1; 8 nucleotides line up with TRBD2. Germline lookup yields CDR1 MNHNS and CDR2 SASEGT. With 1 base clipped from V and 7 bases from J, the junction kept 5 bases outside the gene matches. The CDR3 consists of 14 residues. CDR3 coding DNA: TGTGCCAGCAGTGAAGAAGGCGGGGGGAGGACCCAGTACTTC. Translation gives CASSEEGGGRTQYF.

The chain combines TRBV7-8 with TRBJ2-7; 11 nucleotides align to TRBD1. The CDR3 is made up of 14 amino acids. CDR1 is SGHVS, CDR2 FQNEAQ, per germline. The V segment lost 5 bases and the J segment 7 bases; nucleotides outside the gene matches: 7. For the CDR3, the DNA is TGTGCCAGCAGCCCTGGACAGGGGGCGGCGGAGCAGTACTTC. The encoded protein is CASSPGQGAAEQYF.

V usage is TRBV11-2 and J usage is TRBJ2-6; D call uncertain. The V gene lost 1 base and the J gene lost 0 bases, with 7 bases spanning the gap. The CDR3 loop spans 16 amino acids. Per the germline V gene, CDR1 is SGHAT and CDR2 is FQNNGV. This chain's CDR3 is CASSLARSSGANVLTF. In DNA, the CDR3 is TGTGCCAGCAGCTTAGCCAGGTCCTCTGGGGCCAACGTCCTGACTTTC. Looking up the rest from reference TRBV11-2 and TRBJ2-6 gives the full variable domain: EAGVAQSPRYKIIEKRQSVAFWCNPISGHATLYWYQQILGQGPKLLIQFQNNGVVDDSQLPKDRFSAERLKGVDSTLKIQPAKLEDSAVYLCASSLARSSGANVLTFGAGSRLTVL.

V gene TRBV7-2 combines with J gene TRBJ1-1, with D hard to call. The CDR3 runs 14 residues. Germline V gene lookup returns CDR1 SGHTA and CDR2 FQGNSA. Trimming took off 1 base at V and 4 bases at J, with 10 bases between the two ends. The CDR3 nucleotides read TGTGCCAGCAGCTTAGACAGTTACTCCACTGAAGCTTTCTTT. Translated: CASSLDSYSTEAFF.

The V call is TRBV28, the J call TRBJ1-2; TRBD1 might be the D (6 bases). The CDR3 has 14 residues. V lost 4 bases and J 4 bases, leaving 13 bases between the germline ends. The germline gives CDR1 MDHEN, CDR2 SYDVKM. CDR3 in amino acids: CASSYSGGGYGYTF. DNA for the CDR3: TGTGCCAGCAGTTATTCCGGGGGCGGCTATGGCTACACCTTC.

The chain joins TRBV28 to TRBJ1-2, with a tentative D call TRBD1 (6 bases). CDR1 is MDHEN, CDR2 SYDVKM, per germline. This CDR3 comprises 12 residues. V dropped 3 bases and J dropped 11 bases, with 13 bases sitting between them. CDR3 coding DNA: TGTGCCAGCAGTTTGGGGACAAGAGGGTACACCTTC. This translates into CASSLGTRGYTF.

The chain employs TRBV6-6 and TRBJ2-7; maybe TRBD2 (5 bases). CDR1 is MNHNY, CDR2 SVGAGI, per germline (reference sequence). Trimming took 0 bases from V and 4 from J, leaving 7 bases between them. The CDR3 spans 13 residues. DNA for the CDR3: TGTGCCAGCAGTTACTCGAGGGATTACGAGCAGTACTTC. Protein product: CASSYSRDYEQYF.

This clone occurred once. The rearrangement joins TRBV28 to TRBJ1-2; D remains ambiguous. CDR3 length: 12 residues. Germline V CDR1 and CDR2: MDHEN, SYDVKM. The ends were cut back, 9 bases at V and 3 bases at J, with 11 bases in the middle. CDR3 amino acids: CASSATDYGYTF. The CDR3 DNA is TGTGCCAGTTCTGCCACCGACTATGGCTACACCTTC.

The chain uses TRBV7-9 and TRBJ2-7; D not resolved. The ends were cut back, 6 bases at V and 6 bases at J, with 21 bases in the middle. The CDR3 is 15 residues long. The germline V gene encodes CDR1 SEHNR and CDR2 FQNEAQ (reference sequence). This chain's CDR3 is CASSPRPEIWGEQYF. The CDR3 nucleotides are TGTGCCAGCAGTCCGAGGCCGGAAATTTGGGGCGAGCAGTACTTC.

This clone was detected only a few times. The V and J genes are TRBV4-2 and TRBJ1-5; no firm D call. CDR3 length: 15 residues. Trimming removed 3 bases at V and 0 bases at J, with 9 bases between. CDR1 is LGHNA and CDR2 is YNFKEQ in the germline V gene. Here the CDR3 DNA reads TGTGCCAGCAGCCAGGACCCTCATAGCAATCAGCCCCAGCATTTT. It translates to CASSQDPHSNQPQHF.

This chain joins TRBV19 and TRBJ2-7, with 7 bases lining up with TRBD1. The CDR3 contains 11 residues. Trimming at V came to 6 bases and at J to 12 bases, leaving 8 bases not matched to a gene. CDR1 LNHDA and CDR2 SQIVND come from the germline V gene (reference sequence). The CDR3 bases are TGTGCCAGTAGCCGCCAGGACAGGTTGTACTTC. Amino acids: CASSRQDRLYF.

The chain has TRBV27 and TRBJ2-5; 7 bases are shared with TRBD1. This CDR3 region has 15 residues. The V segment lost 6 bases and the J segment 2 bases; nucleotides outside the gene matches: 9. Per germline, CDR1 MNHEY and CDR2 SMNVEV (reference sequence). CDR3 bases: TGTGCCAGCAGGGGGTTCGGGACAGCACAAGAGACCCAGTACTTC. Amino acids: CASRGFGTAQETQYF.

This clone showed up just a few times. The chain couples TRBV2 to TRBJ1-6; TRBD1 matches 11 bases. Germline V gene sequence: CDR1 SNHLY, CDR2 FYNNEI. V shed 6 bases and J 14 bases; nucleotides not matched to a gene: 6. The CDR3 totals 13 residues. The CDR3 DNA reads TGTGCCAGCAGACTGGGACAGGGGGGATCCCTCCACTTT. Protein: CASRLGQGGSLHF. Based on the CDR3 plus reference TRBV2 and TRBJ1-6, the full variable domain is EPEVTQTPSHQVTQMGQEVILRCVPISNHLYFYWYRQILGQKVEFLVSFYNNEISEKSEIFDDQFSVERPDGSNFTLKIRSTKLEDSAMYFCASRLGQGGSLHFGNGTRLTVT.

The DNA of the CDR3 is TGTGCCAGCAGCAAGGCCCAGAACTACGAGCAGTACTTC. The encoded protein is CASSKAQNYEQYF. The rearrangement links TRBV14 to TRBJ2-7; D not resolved. The CDR3 is 13 residues long. Looked up from germline, CDR1 is SGHDN and CDR2 is FVKESK. V lost 5 bases and J lost 3, with 11 bases in between.

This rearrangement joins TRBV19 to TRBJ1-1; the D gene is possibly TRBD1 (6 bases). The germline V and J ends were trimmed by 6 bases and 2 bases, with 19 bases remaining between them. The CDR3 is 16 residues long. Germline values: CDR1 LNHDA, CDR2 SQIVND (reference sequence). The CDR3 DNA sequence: TGTGCCAGTAGCTCCCTGAGAGGGGGGAGAAACACTGAAGCTTTCTTT. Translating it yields CASSSLRGGRNTEAFF.

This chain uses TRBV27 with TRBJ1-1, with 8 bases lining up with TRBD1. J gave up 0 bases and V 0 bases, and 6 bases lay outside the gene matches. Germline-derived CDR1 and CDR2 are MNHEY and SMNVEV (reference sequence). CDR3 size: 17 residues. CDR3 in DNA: TGTGCCAGCAGTTTATCGTGGGGGGACAGGATGAACACTGAAGCTTTCTTT. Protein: CASSLSWGDRMNTEAFF.

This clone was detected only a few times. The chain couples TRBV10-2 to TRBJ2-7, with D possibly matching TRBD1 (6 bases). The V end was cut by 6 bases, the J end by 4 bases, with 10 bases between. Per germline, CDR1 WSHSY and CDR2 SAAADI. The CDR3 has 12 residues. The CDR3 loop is CASRGDIYEQYF. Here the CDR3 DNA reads TGCGCCAGCAGGGGGGACATTTACGAGCAGTACTTC.

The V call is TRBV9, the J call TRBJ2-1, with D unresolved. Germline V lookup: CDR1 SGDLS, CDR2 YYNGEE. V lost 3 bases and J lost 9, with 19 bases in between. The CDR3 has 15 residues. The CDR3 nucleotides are TGTGCCAGCAGCGCCGGCCACACCCGATCCGGTGAGCAGTTCTTC. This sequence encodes CASSAGHTRSGEQFF.

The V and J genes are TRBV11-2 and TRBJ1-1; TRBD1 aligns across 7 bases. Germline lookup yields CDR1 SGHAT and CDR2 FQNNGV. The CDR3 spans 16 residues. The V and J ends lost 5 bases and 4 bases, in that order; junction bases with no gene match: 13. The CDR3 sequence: CASSQSSLQGSTEAFF. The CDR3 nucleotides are TGTGCCAGCAGCCAATCATCACTACAGGGGAGCACTGAAGCTTTCTTT.